This T cell receptor (beta chain) was profiled in a study of cytomegalovirus exposure and HLA in healthy donors. Study results and caveats: Earlier analysis looked at TCR beta V segments, and most were productive about 90% or about 30% of the time. The study designated 150 or so TCR beta chains cytomegalovirus-associated.

A multiplex PCR was run with 60 Vbeta primers and 13 Jbeta primers. Generated by immunoSEQ multiplex PCR, the TCRdb table keeps only in-frame clones and is missing some. The sample includes 35,000 to 45,000 clones, roughly 76% of them seen just once. Note on this clone: Its target is not known.

Trimming left V 4 bases short and J 4 bases short, with 17 bases between. Germline CDR1 and CDR2: SGHRS and YFSETQ. The CDR3 consists of 15 residues. The chain combines TRBV5-1 with TRBJ1-2, with D perhaps TRBD1 (5 bases). The sequence derives from a woman in her thirties or forties in good health and CMV-seronegative. The sample taken for sequencing was PBMCs. The CDR3 reads CASSLTPGMGYGYTF. The CDR3 region has the DNA TGCGCCAGCAGCCTCACCCCAGGGATGGGCTATGGCTACACCTTC. Combining the CDR3 with reference TRBV5-1 and TRBJ1-2 gives the whole variable domain KAGVTQTPRYLIKTRGQQVTLSCSPISGHRSVSWYQQTPGQGLQFLFEYFSETQRNKGNFPGRFSGRQFSNSRSEMNVSTLELGDSALYLCASSLTPGMGYGYTFGSGTRLTVV.